This T cell receptor (beta chain) was retrieved from a study of molecular identifiers for immune sequencing clone quantification. This clonotype was seen a few times. CDR1 is SGDLS and CDR2 is YYNGEE in the germline V gene. The CDR3 sequence is 18 residues long. The J segment lost 4 bases and the V segment lost 4 bases, leaving 17 bases of the junction unmatched. TCRdb itself ran the PCR reads through MiXCR, one entry per CDR3 protein. The repertoire includes over 300,000 distinct CDR3 sequences, roughly a quarter of them detected once, and about 0.7% sits in the top ten. What was sequenced was naive CD8+ T cells from blood, with Jurkat cell RNA spiked in. Subset described: FACS-sorted CD8+CD4-CCR7+CD45RA+ naive T cells. The genes are TRBV9 and TRBJ1-1; 9 bases match TRBD1. The receptor's source is a human donor in good health. Some libraries in this study had Jurkat cell RNA spiked in. The CDR3 sequence: CASSKRGQGSSMGTEAFF. In DNA form, the CDR3 reads TGTGCCAGCAGCAAACGGGGACAGGGATCTTCTATGGGCACTGAAGCTTTCTTT. Full variable domain (rest looked up from reference TRBV9 and TRBJ1-1): DSGVTQTPKHLITATGQRVTLRCSPRSGDLSVYWYQQSLDQGLQFLIQYYNGEERAKGNILERFSAQQFPDLHSELNLSSLELGDSALYFCASSKRGQGSSMGTEAFFGQGTRLTVV.